This T cell receptor (beta chain) was found in a study of spatial heterogeneity in lung cancer. Turning to the study itself: The cohort: 70 to 85 early-stage, untreated non-small cell lung cancer patients. When follow-up PBMC samples existed, they were sequenced (at a median of roughly 2 years after resection).

Broader study findings: At resection, ubiquitous expanded tumor TCRs appeared in blood more than at follow-up.

Each TCR cDNA molecule bore a unique molecular identifier. TCRdb re-derived calls from the 5' RACE reads in MiXCR, one entry per CDR3 protein. The sample lists some 110,000 distinct CDR3 sequences, over 9% occurring once. Concerning this clonotype itself: No antigen is known for it.

Time point reported: blood at routine non-recurrence follow-up after resection. In each case, whole RNA from tumor, nontumor lung or frozen PBMC was sequenced unsorted. The starting material was PBMCs, obtained at follow-up. The receptor was isolated from a male donor with early-stage non-small cell lung cancer.

CDR3 coding DNA: TGTGCCAGCTCACCAATTAGGTCTTCAGCACTAGCCAAAAACATTCAGTACTTC. As protein: CASSPIRSSALAKNIQYF. The chain combines TRBV18 with TRBJ2-4; D gene uncertain. Germline V CDR1 and CDR2: KGHSH, LQKENI. This CDR3 contains 18 residues. Trimming pared 2 bases from V and 0 bases from J, leaving 17 bases between.